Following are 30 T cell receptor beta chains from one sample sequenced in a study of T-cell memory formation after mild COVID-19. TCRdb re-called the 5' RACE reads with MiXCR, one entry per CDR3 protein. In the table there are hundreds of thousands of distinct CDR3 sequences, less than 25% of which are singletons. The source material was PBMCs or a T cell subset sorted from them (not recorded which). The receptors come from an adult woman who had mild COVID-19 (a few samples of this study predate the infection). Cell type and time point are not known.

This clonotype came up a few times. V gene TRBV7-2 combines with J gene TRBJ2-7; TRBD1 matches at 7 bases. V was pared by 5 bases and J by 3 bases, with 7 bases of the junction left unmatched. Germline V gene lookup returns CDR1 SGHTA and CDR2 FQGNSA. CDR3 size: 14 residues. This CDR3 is CASSPIWDSYEQYF. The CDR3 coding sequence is TGTGCCAGCAGCCCGATTTGGGACAGCTACGAGCAGTACTTC.

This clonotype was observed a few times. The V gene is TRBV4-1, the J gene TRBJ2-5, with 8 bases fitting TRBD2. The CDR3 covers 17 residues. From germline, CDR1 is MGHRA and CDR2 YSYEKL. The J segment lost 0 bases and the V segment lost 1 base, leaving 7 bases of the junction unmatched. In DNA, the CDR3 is TGCGCCAGCAGCCAAGGATCAGCGGGGGAGTACCAAGAGACCCAGTACTTC. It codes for CASSQGSAGEYQETQYF.

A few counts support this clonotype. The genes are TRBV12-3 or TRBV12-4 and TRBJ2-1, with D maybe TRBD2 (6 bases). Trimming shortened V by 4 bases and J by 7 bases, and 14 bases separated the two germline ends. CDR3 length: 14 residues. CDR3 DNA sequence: TGTGCCAGCAGTTGGCGGGGCAGAAGGAATGAGCAGTTCTTC. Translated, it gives CASSWRGRRNEQFF.

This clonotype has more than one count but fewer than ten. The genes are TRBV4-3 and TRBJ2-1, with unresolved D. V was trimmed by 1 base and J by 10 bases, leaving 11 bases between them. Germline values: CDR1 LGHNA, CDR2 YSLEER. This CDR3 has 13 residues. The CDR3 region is CASSQGRFREQFF. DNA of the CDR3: TGCGCCAGCAGCCAAGGCAGGTTTCGGGAGCAGTTCTTC.

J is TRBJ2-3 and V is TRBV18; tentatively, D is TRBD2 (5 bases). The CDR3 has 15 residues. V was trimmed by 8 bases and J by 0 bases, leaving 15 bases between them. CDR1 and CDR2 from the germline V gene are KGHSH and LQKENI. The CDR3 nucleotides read TGTGCCAGCCGAGCGGAAATCACTAGCACAGATACGCAGTATTTT. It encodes CASRAEITSTDTQYF. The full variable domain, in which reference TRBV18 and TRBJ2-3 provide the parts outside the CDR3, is NAGVMQNPRHLVRRRGQEARLRCSPMKGHSHVYWYRQLPEEGLKFMVYLQKENIIDESGMPKERFSAEFPKEGPSILRIQQVVRGDSAAYFCASRAEITSTDTQYFGPGTRLTVL.

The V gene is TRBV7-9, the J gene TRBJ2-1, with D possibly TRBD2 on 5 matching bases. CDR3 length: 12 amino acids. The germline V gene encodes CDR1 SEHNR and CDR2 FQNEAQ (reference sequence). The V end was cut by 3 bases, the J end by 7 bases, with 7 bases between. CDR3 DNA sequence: TGTGCCAGCAGCTTCATAGCGAATGAGCAGTTCTTC. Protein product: CASSFIANEQFF.

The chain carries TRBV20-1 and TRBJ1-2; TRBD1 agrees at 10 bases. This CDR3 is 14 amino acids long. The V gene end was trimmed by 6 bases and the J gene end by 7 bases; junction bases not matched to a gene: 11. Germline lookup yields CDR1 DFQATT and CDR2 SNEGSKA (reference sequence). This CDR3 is CSAPPTGGSVGYTF. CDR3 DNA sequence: TGCAGTGCCCCGCCGACAGGGGGCTCCGTTGGCTACACCTTC.

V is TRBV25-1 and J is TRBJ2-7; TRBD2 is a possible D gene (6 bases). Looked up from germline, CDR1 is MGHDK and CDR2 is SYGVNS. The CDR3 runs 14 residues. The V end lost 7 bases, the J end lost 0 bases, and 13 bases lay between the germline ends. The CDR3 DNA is TGTGCCAGCATGCGAGCGACTAGCTCCTACGAGCAGTACTTC. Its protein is CASMRATSSYEQYF.

The CDR3, as DNA: TGTGCCAGCAGCTTAGCGATGGGTATTAGCACAGATACGCAGTATTTT. This sequence encodes CASSLAMGISTDTQYF. The chain links TRBV7-9 to TRBJ2-3; D is ambiguous. The CDR3 runs 16 residues. Germline V gene sequence: CDR1 SEHNR, CDR2 FQNEAQ (reference sequence). V gave up 0 bases and J gave up 0 bases, with 10 bases separating them.

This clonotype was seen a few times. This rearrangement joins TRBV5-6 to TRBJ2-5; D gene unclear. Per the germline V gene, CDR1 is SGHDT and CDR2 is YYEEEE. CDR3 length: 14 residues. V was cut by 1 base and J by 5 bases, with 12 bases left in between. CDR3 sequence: CASSLYGPSETQYF. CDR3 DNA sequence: TGTGCCAGCAGCTTGTACGGGCCGTCGGAGACCCAGTACTTC.

CDR3 in DNA: TGTGCCAGCAGCCCCCGGGGGCATGGCTACACCTTC. This sequence encodes CASSPRGHGYTF. The V call is TRBV3-1, the J call TRBJ1-2; tentative D call: TRBD1 (6 bases). This CDR3 is built from 12 residues. Per the germline V gene, CDR1 is LGHDT and CDR2 is YNNKEL (reference sequence). V was shortened by 4 bases and J by 6 bases, with 9 bases between the two germline ends.

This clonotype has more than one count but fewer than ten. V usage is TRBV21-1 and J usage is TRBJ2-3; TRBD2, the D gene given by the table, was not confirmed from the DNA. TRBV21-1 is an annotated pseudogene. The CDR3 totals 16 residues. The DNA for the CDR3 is TGTGCCAGCAGCGCGACCCCGGGACTTCTCACAGATACGCAGTATTTT. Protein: CASSATPGLLTDTQYF.

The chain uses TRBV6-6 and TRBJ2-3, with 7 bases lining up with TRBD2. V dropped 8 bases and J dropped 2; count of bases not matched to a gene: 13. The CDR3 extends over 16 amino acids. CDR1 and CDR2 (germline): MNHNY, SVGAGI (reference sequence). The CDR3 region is CASRRGRDPYTDTQYF. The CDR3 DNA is TGTGCCAGCCGGCGGGGGAGGGATCCATACACAGATACGCAGTATTTT.

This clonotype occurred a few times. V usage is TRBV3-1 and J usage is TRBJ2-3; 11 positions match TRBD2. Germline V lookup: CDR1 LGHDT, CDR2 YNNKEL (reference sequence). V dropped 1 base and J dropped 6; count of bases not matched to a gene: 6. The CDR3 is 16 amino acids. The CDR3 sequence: CASSQGTSGRMDTQYF. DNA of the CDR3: TGTGCCAGCAGCCAAGGGACTAGCGGGCGGATGGATACGCAGTATTTT.

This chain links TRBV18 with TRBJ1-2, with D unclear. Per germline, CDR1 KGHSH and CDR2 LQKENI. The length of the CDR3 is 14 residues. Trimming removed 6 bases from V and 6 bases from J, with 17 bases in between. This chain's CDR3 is CASSPDRQAHGYTF. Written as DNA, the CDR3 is TGTGCCAGCTCTCCCGACCGACAAGCACATGGCTACACCTTC. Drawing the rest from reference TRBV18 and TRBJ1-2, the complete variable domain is NAGVMQNPRHLVRRRGQEARLRCSPMKGHSHVYWYRQLPEEGLKFMVYLQKENIIDESGMPKERFSAEFPKEGPSILRIQQVVRGDSAAYFCASSPDRQAHGYTFGSGTRLTVV.

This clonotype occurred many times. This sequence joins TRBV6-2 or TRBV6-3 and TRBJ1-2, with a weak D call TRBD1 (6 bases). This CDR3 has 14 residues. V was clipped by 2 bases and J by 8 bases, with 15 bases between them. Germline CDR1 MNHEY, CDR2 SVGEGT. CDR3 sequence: CASSYQGRTPGYTF. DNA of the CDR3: TGTGCCAGCAGTTACCAGGGGCGTACCCCCGGCTACACCTTC.

CDR3 coding DNA: TGCAGCGTTGAAGACAGGGGGCGTGGGGAAGATACGCAGTATTTT. This codes for CSVEDRGRGEDTQYF. V gene TRBV29-1 combines with J gene TRBJ2-3, with TRBD1 matching 8 bases. Germline V gene lookup returns CDR1 SQVTM and CDR2 ANQGSEA. Trimming removed 0 bases from V and 5 bases from J; junction bases left unmatched: 7. This CDR3 comprises 15 residues.

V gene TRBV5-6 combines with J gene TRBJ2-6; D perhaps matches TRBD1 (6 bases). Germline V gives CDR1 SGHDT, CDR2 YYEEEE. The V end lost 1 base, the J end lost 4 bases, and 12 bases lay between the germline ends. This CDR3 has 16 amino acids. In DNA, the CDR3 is TGTGCCAGCAGCTTGTACAGGGCCGCCGGGGCCAACGTCCTGACTTTC. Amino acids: CASSLYRAAGANVLTF.

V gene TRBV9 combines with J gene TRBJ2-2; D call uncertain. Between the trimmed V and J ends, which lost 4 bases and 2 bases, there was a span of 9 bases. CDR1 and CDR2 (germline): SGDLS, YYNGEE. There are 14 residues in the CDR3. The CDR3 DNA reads TGTGCCAGCAGCCCCCTCCCTAACACCGGGGAGCTGTTTTTT. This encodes CASSPLPNTGELFF. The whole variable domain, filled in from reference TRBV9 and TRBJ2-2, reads DSGVTQTPKHLITATGQRVTLRCSPRSGDLSVYWYQQSLDQGLQFLIQYYNGEERAKGNILERFSAQQFPDLHSELNLSSLELGDSALYFCASSPLPNTGELFFGEGSRLTVL.

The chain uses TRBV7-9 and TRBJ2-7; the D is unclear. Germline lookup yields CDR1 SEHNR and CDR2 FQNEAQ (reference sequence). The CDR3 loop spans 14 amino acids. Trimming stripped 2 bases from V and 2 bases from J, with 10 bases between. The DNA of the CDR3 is TGTGCCAGCAGCTTACAGGAGAGTCCCTACGAGCAGTACTTC. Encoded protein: CASSLQESPYEQYF.

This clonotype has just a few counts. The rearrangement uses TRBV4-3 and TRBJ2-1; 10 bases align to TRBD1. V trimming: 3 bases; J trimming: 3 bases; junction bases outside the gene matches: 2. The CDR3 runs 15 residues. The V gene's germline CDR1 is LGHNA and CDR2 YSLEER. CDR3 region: CASSQRDRGYNEQFF. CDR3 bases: TGCGCCAGCAGCCAGCGGGACAGGGGCTACAATGAGCAGTTCTTC.

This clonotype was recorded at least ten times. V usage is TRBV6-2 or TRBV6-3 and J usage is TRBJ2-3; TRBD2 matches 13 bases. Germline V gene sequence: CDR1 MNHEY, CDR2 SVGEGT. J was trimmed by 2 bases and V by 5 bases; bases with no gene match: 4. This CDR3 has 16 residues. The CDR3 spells CASSQGLAGVTDTQYF. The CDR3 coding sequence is TGTGCCAGCAGTCAAGGACTAGCGGGGGTCACAGATACGCAGTATTTT.

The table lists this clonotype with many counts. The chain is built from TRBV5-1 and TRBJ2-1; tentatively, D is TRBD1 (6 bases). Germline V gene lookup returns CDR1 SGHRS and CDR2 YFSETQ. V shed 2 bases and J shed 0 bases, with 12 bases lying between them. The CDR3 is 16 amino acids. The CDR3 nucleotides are TGCGCCAGCAGCTTACAGGGTCCTAGCTCCTACAATGAGCAGTTCTTC. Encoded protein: CASSLQGPSSYNEQFF.

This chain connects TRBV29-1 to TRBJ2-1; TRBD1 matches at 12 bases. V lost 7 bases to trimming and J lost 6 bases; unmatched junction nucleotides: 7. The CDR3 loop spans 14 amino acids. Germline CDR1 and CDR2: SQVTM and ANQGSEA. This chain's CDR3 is CSGLPGQGANEQFF. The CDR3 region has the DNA TGCAGCGGTCTTCCGGGACAGGGGGCCAATGAGCAGTTCTTC.

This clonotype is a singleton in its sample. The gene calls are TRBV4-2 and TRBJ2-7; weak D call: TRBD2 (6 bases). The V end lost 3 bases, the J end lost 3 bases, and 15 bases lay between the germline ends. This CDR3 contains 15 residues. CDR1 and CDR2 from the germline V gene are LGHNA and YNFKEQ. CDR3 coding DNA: TGTGCCAGCAGCCAGTGGGGGAGTAGCGGCTACGAGCAGTACTTC. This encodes CASSQWGSSGYEQYF.

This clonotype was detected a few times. In nucleotides, the CDR3 is TGTGCCAGCAGCTTAGCGAGAAGCCCAGTTGTTGGCTACACCTTC. Its protein product is CASSLARSPVVGYTF. V usage is TRBV7-9 and J usage is TRBJ1-2, with D uncertain. CDR1 is SEHNR and CDR2 is FQNEAQ in the germline V gene (reference sequence). V was cut by 0 bases and J by 7 bases, with 15 bases left in between. This CDR3 region has 15 residues.

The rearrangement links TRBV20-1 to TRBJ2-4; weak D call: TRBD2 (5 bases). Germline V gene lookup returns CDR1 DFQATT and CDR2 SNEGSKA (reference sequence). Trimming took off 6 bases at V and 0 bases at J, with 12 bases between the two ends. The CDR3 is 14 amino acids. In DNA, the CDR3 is TGCAGTGCGCACGACGGACTAGCCAAAAACATTCAGTACTTC. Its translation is CSAHDGLAKNIQYF.

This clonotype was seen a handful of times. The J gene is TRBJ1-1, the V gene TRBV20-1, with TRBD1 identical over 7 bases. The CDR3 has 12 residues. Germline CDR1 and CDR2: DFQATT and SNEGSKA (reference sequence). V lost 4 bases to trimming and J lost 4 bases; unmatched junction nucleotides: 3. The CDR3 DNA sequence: TGCAGTGCTACGGGACAGATCACTGAAGCTTTCTTT. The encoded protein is CSATGQITEAFF.

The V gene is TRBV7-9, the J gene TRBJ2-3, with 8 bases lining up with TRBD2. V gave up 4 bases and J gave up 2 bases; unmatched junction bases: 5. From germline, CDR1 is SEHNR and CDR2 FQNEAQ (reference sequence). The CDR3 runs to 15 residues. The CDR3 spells CASSYGTSSTDTQYF. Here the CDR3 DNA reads TGTGCCAGCAGCTACGGGACTAGTTCCACAGATACGCAGTATTTT.

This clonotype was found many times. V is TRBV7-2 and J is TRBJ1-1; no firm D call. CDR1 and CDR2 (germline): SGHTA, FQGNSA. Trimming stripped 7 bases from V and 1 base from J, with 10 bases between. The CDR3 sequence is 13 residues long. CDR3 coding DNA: TGTGCCAGCATGCAACAGTGGAACACTGAAGCTTTCTTT. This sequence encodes CASMQQWNTEAFF.